Sequencing of this T cell receptor (beta chain) was carried out in a study of OX40 agonist ivuxolimab in advanced cancers. As for the study in general: Given to patients was ivuxolimab, an agonistic anti-OX40 (CD134) antibody. The mean age was approximately 60 years, ranging from about 20 to 79, with about 87% of participants male. Study results and limitations: Some patients without response likewise showed low normalized clonal expansion.

The assay was immunoSEQ multiplex PCR, and TCRdb's table has in-frame clones only and misses some. The sample lists around 40,000 clones, 70% to 90% occurring once. A note on this clone: The target antigen is unknown.

The receptor was isolated from an adult with an advanced solid tumor such as melanoma, head and neck, liver or kidney cancer. The sample in question was CD4+ or CD8+ T cells sorted from blood, obtained in a trial of the OX40 agonist ivuxolimab.

The CDR3 region has the DNA TGTGCCAGCAGTCTCCCGACTAGCGGTTACGAGCAGTACTTC. Translation gives CASSLPTSGYEQYF. The rearrangement joins TRBV28 to TRBJ2-7; TRBD2 matches 9 bases. Germline loops: CDR1 MDHEN, CDR2 SYDVKM. V gave up 5 bases and J gave up 4 bases; unmatched junction bases: 6. This CDR3 is 14 amino acids long.